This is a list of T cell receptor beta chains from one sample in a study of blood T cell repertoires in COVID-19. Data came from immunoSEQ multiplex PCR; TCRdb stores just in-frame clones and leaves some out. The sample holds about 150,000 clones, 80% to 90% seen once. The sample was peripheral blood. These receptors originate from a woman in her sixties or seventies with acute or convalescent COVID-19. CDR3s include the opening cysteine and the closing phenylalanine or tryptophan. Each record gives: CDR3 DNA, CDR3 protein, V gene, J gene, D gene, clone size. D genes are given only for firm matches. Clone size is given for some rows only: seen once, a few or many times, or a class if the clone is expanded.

CDR3 DNA: TGTGCCAGCAAAACAGGAATGAACACTGAAGCTTTCTTT
CDR3 protein: CASKTGMNTEAFF
V gene: TRBV3-1/TRBV3-2
J gene: TRBJ1-1
D gene: NA
clone size: NA

CDR3 DNA: TGCGCCAGCAGCCGGGTATCGGGAGAACAAGAGACCCAGTACTTC
CDR3 protein: CASSRVSGEQETQYF
V gene: TRBV5-1
J gene: TRBJ2-5
D gene: NA
clone size: NA

CDR3 DNA: TGTGCCAGCTCAAGGGCGGGGGCCCTTGGCGGCAATGAGCAGTTCTTC
CDR3 protein: CASSRAGALGGNEQFF
V gene: TRBV18
J gene: TRBJ2-1
D gene: NA
clone size: NA

CDR3 DNA: TGTGCCAGCAGCCCTGGGACTAGCGGGGGGGGTTACAATGAGCAGTTCTTC
CDR3 protein: CASSPGTSGGGYNEQFF
V gene: TRBV7-6
J gene: TRBJ2-1
D gene: TRBD2
clone size: NA

CDR3 DNA: TGTGCCAGCAGGGGGAGCATGGGAGTCCCCCTCCACTTT
CDR3 protein: CASRGSMGVPLHF
V gene: TRBV6-5
J gene: TRBJ1-6
D gene: NA
clone size: NA

CDR3 DNA: TGTGCCAGCAGGCCAGCGGGGGGCTTGAATGAGCAGTTCTTC
CDR3 protein: CASRPAGGLNEQFF
V gene: TRBV9
J gene: TRBJ2-1
D gene: TRBD2
clone size: NA

CDR3 DNA: TGTGCCAGCAGCTCTACAGGGGACGGAAAGACCCAGTACTTC
CDR3 protein: CASSSTGDGKTQYF
V gene: TRBV13
J gene: TRBJ2-5
D gene: TRBD1
clone size: NA

CDR3 DNA: TGTGCCAGCAGTCCTCTGGGGGGAGAGACCCAGTACTTC
CDR3 protein: CASSPLGGETQYF
V gene: TRBV5-6
J gene: TRBJ2-5
D gene: NA
clone size: NA

CDR3 DNA: TGTGCCATCAGTGAGAATCACAGAACCTATGGCTACACCTTC
CDR3 protein: CAISENHRTYGYTF
V gene: TRBV10-3
J gene: TRBJ1-2
D gene: NA
clone size: NA

CDR3 DNA: TGTGCCAGCAGCTTAGTTGGGACTAGCGGGGGTTGGGAGACCCAGTACTTC
CDR3 protein: CASSLVGTSGGWETQYF
V gene: TRBV7-6
J gene: TRBJ2-5
D gene: TRBD2
clone size: NA

CDR3 DNA: TGTGCCATCAGTGAGCCGGGTGGAACTAGCGGGGTGGGCGAGCAGTACTTC
CDR3 protein: CAISEPGGTSGVGEQYF
V gene: TRBV10-3
J gene: TRBJ2-7
D gene: TRBD2
clone size: NA

CDR3 DNA: TGTGCCAGCAGCTCGATTACAGGGTACTCTGGAAACACCATATATTTT
CDR3 protein: CASSSITGYSGNTIYF
V gene: TRBV11-2
J gene: TRBJ1-3
D gene: NA
clone size: NA

CDR3 DNA: TGTGCCAGTAGTATAGATCTTTTCGGTTCTAACTATGGCTACACCTTC
CDR3 protein: CASSIDLFGSNYGYTF
V gene: TRBV19
J gene: TRBJ1-2
D gene: NA
clone size: NA

CDR3 DNA: TGTGCCAGCAGCCCGCAACCGGGACAGGAATATGGCTACACCTTC
CDR3 protein: CASSPQPGQEYGYTF
V gene: TRBV7-2
J gene: TRBJ1-2
D gene: TRBD1
clone size: NA

CDR3 DNA: TGTGCCAGCAGCGACGGGACTATAAAACAAGAGACCCAGTACTTC
CDR3 protein: CASSDGTIKQETQYF
V gene: TRBV9
J gene: TRBJ2-5
D gene: TRBD2
clone size: NA

CDR3 DNA: TGTGCCAGCAGCTTAGGGAATAGCGGCGGGGAGACCCAGTACTTC
CDR3 protein: CASSLGNSGGETQYF
V gene: TRBV7-9
J gene: TRBJ2-5
D gene: NA
clone size: NA

CDR3 DNA: TGTGCCAGCAGCTTATCAAAGGGACTTACCGGGGAGCTGTTTTTT
CDR3 protein: CASSLSKGLTGELFF
V gene: TRBV7-8
J gene: TRBJ2-2
D gene: NA
clone size: NA

CDR3 DNA: TGTGCCAGCAGCCGCAGAACCGGGACAATGAACACTGAAGCTTTCTTT
CDR3 protein: CASSRRTGTMNTEAFF
V gene: TRBV7-6
J gene: TRBJ1-1
D gene: NA
clone size: NA

CDR3 DNA: TGTGCCACCAGTGATTTGTTCCGCAGGGGGCGCTTATATGGCTACACCTTC
CDR3 protein: CATSDLFRRGRLYGYTF
V gene: TRBV24-1
J gene: TRBJ1-2
D gene: TRBD1
clone size: NA

CDR3 DNA: TGTGCCAGCAGTGAAGAGGACCGCTCGCGTCTGGAGACAGATTCGACCGACTACGAGCAGTACTTC
CDR3 protein: CASSEEDRSRLETDSTDYEQYF
V gene: TRBV6-1
J gene: TRBJ2-7
D gene: NA
clone size: NA

CDR3 DNA: TGTGCCAGCAGAGGGACTAGCGGATCCTACAATGAGCAGTTCTTC
CDR3 protein: CASRGTSGSYNEQFF
V gene: TRBV11-2
J gene: TRBJ2-1
D gene: TRBD2
clone size: NA

CDR3 DNA: TGTGCCAGCAGGGGGGCAGGGGGCTACACCGGGGAGCTGTTTTTT
CDR3 protein: CASRGAGGYTGELFF
V gene: TRBV7-2
J gene: TRBJ2-2
D gene: TRBD1
clone size: NA

CDR3 DNA: TGCGCCAGCAGCTTCGAAGGGGGAGCCTACTATGGCTACACCTTC
CDR3 protein: CASSFEGGAYYGYTF
V gene: TRBV5-1
J gene: TRBJ1-2
D gene: NA
clone size: NA

CDR3 DNA: TGTGCCAGCAGCGGGGCGGGACTAGCGGGGGGAAGGCAAGAGACCCAGTACTTC
CDR3 protein: CASSGAGLAGGRQETQYF
V gene: TRBV7-2
J gene: TRBJ2-5
D gene: TRBD2
clone size: NA

CDR3 DNA: TGTGCCAGCAGTCCCGGGACAGGGGGCGGAACTAATGAAAAACTGTTTTTT
CDR3 protein: CASSPGTGGGTNEKLFF
V gene: TRBV28
J gene: TRBJ1-4
D gene: TRBD1
clone size: NA

CDR3 DNA: TGTGCCAGCAGCCTGGTTCGGTTCGTCGAACGGGGGGACACCGGGGAGCTGTTTTTT
CDR3 protein: CASSLVRFVERGDTGELFF
V gene: TRBV7-8
J gene: TRBJ2-2
D gene: TRBD2
clone size: NA

CDR3 DNA: TGTGCCAGCACCCAGACAGGGGAAGGTGAGCAGTACTTC
CDR3 protein: CASTQTGEGEQYF
V gene: TRBV12-3/TRBV12-4
J gene: TRBJ2-7
D gene: TRBD1
clone size: NA

CDR3 DNA: TGTGCCAGCGGGGGGACAGTACCGACACTTTCTGGAAACACCATATATTTT
CDR3 protein: CASGGTVPTLSGNTIYF
V gene: TRBV2
J gene: TRBJ1-3
D gene: TRBD1
clone size: NA

CDR3 DNA: TGTGCCAGCAGTGATATGGGACAGAGGGAAAAACTGTTTTTT
CDR3 protein: CASSDMGQREKLFF
V gene: TRBV25-1
J gene: TRBJ1-4
D gene: TRBD1
clone size: NA

CDR3 DNA: TGTGCCAGCAGCTTAGTATTCAGGGGGCTAGGTCAGCCCCAGCATTTT
CDR3 protein: CASSLVFRGLGQPQHF
V gene: TRBV11-3
J gene: TRBJ1-5
D gene: TRBD1
clone size: few

CDR3 DNA: TGTGCCAGTAGTATCGTGGGACAGGGGGCCGGGGAGCTGTTTTTT
CDR3 protein: CASSIVGQGAGELFF
V gene: TRBV19
J gene: TRBJ2-2
D gene: TRBD1
clone size: NA

CDR3 DNA: TGTGCCAGCAGTTACTCAGGGGGCGGCAATCAGCCCCAGCATTTT
CDR3 protein: CASSYSGGGNQPQHF
V gene: TRBV6-2/TRBV6-3
J gene: TRBJ1-5
D gene: TRBD1
clone size: NA

CDR3 DNA: TGTGCCTGGGCACAAACCTTCGGGACTTTGATAGGGGCCAACGTCCTGACTTTC
CDR3 protein: CAWAQTFGTLIGANVLTF
V gene: TRBV30
J gene: TRBJ2-6
D gene: NA
clone size: NA

CDR3 DNA: TGCGCCAGCAGCCGACTAGACTCCCTAGCCAAAAACATTCAGTACTTC
CDR3 protein: CASSRLDSLAKNIQYF
V gene: TRBV5-1
J gene: TRBJ2-4
D gene: NA
clone size: NA

CDR3 DNA: TGCGCCAGCAGCTCAGAGACACCTAATTCACCCCTCCACTTT
CDR3 protein: CASSSETPNSPLHF
V gene: TRBV5-1
J gene: TRBJ1-6
D gene: NA
clone size: NA

CDR3 DNA: TGTGCCAGCAGCTTAGGACAGGTTGGAACCCAGCATTTT
CDR3 protein: CASSLGQVGTQHF
V gene: TRBV7-9
J gene: TRBJ1-5
D gene: NA
clone size: NA

CDR3 DNA: TGTGCCAGCAGGAGAAGCTATCAGCCCCAGCATTTT
CDR3 protein: CASRRSYQPQHF
V gene: TRBV2
J gene: TRBJ1-5
D gene: NA
clone size: NA

CDR3 DNA: TGCGCCAGCAGTAGAACAGGGGGCATGAGTACTGAAAAACTGTTTTTT
CDR3 protein: CASSRTGGMSTEKLFF
V gene: TRBV5-1
J gene: TRBJ1-4
D gene: TRBD1
clone size: NA